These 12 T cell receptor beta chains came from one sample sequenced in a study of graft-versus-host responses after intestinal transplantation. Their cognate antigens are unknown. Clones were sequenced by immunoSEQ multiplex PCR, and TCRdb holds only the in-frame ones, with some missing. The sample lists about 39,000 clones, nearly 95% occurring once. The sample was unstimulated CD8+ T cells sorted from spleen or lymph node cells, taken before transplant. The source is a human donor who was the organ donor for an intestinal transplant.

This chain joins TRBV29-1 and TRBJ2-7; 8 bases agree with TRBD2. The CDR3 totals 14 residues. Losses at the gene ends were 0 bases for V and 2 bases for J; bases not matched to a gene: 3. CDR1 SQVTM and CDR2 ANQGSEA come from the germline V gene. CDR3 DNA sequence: TGCAGCGTTGAAGATCGGGAGGGCCCCTACGAGCAGTACTTC. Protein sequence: CSVEDREGPYEQYF.

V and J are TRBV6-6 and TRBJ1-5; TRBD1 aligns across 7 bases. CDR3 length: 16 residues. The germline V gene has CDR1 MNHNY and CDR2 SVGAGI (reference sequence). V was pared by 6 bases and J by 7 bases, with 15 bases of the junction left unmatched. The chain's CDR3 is CASSSLLDREGQPQHF. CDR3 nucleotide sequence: TGTGCCAGCAGCTCCCTCCTCGACAGGGAAGGCCAGCCCCAGCATTTT.

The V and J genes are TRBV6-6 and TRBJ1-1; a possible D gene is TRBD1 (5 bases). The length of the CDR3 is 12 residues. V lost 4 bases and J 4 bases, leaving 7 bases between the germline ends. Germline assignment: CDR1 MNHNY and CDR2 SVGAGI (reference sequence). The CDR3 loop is CASSSGGTEAFF. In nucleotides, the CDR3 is TGTGCCAGCAGTTCCGGGGGCACTGAAGCTTTCTTT.

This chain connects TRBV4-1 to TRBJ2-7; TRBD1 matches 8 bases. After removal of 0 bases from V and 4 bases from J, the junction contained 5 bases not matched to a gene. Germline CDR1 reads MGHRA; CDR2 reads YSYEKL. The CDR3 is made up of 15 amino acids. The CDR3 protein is CASSQDGQGAYEQYF. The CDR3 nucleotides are TGCGCCAGCAGCCAAGACGGGCAGGGGGCGTACGAGCAGTACTTC.

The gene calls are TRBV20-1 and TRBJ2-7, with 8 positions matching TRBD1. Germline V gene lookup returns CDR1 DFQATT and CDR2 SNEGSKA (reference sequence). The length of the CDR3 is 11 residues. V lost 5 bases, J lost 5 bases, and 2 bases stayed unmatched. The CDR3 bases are TGCAGTGCTCCGACAGGGGACGAGCAGTACTTC. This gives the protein CSAPTGDEQYF.

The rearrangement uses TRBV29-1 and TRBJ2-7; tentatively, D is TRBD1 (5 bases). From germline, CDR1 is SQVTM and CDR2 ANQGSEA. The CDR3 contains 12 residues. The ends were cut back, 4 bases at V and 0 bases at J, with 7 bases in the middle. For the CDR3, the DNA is TGCAGCGTTGCCCAGGGCTCCTACGAGCAGTACTTC. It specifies CSVAQGSYEQYF.

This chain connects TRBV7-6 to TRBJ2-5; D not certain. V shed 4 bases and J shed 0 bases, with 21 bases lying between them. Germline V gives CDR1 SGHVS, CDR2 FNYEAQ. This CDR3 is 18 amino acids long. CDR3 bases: TGTGCCAGCAGCTACCCCCGCGATCAACCGATTGACCAAGAGACCCAGTACTTC. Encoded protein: CASSYPRDQPIDQETQYF.

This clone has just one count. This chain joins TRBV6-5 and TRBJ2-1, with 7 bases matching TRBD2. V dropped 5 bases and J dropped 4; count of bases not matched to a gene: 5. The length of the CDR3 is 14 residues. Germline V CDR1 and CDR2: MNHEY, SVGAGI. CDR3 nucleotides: TGTGCCAGCAGTATGACTAGCAGTTACAATGAGCAGTTCTTC. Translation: CASSMTSSYNEQFF.

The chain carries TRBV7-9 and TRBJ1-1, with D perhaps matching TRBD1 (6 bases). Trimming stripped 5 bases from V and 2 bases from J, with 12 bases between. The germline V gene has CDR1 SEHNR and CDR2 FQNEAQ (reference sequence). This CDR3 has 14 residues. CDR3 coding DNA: TGTGCCAGCAGCAAAGGGACACTTAACACTGAAGCTTTCTTT. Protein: CASSKGTLNTEAFF.

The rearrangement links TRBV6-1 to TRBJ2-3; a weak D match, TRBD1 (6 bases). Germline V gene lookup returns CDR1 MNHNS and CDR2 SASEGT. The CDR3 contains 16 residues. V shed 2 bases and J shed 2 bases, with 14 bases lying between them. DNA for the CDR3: TGTGCCAGCAGTGAATTAGGGGGACCCAACACAGATACGCAGTATTTT. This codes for CASSELGGPNTDTQYF.

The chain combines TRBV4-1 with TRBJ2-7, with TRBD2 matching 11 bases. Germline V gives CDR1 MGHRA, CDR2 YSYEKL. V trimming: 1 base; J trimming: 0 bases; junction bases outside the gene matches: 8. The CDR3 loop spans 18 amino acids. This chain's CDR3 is CASSQGGVGLAASYEQYF. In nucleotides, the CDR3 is TGCGCCAGCAGCCAAGGGGGGGTGGGACTAGCGGCCTCCTACGAGCAGTACTTC.

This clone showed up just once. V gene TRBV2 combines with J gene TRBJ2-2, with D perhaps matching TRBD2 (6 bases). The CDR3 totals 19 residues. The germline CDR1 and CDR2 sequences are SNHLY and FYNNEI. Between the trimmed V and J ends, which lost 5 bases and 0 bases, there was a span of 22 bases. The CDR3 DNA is TGTGCCAGCAGTCTAATAAGACTAGTATTGGGGGCGAACACCGGGGAGCTGTTTTTT. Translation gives CASSLIRLVLGANTGELFF.